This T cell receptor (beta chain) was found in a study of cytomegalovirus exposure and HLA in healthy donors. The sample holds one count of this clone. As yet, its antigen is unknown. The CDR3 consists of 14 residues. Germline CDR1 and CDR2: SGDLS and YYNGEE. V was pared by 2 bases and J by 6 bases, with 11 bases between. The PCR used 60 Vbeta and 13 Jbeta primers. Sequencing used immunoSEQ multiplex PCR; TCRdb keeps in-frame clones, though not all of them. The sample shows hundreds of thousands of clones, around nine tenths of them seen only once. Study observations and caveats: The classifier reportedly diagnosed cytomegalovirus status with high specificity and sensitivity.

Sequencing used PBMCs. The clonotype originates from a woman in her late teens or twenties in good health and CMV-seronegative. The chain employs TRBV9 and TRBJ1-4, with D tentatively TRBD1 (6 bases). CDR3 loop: CASSVGNRDEKLFF. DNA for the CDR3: TGTGCCAGCAGCGTCGGGAACAGGGATGAAAAACTGTTTTTT.